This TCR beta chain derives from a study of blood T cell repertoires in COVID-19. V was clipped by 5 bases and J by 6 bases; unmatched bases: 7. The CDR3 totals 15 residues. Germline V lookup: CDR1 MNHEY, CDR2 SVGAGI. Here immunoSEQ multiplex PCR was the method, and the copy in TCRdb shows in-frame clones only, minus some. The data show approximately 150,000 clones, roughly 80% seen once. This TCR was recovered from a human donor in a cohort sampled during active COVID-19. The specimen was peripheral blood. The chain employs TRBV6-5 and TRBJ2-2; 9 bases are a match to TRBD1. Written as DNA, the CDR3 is TGTGCCAGCAGTCCGACAGGGGGAGCGGCCGGGGAGCTGTTTTTT. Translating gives CASSPTGGAAGELFF.